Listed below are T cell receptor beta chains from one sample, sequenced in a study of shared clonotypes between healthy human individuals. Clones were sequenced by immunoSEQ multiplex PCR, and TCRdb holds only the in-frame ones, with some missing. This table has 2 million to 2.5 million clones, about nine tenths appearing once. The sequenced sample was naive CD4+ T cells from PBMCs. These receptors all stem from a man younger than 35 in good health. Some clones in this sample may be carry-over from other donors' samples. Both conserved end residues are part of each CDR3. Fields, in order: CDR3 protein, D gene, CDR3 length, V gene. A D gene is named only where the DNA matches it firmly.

CASSQSFETQYF	-	12	TRBV4-2
CASSKTVSNQPQHF	-	14	TRBV9
CASSIVGVNSGNTIYF	-	16	TRBV19
CASSLEGQSRSQYF	TRBD1	14	TRBV11-2
CSVMGGRYEQYF	-	12	TRBV29-1
CASSDQGAKVGELFF	TRBD1	15	TRBV2
CASTVSFQRNDEQYF	-	15	TRBV6-5
CASSQRLSSGINEQFF	TRBD2	16	TRBV14
CASSPPVRETQYF	-	13	TRBV18
CASSSPGGRDTEAFF	TRBD1	15	TRBV7-9
CASSPRTGGAYEQYF	TRBD1	15	TRBV19
CASSQEVTSGDYF	TRBD2	13	TRBV4-3
CASSPLAGAYTGELFF	TRBD2	16	TRBV7-3
CASSPLAGSYTDTQYF	TRBD2	16	TRBV7-8
CASSFSLGSYNEQFF	-	15	TRBV28
CASSPQGFSYEQYF	-	14	TRBV27
CASARTSGIPGELFF	TRBD2	15	TRBV5-1
CASSLAANSYNEQFF	-	15	TRBV5-1
CASSLVGQYTEAFF	-	14	TRBV7-8
CASSLRGQGAGNTIYF	TRBD1	16	TRBV11-2
CASSRDREWYEQYF	TRBD1	14	TRBV4-1
CASSRVGRVATDTQYF	-	16	TRBV7-3
CASREQRAYGYTF	-	13	TRBV28
CASSVLDREWCF	-	12	TRBV2
CASSLTGDGNTIYF	TRBD1	14	TRBV5-1
CATSRDEVTSGLRKTQYF	TRBD2	18	TRBV15
CASSVNRGPGKANEKLFF	TRBD1	18	TRBV6-1
CASSFSAAFGRNEQFF	-	16	TRBV11-2
CASSVGGESGNQPQHF	-	16	TRBV9
CASSEQGARTEAFF	TRBD1	14	TRBV2
CASRDSSGANVLTF	-	14	TRBV5-1
CASSLSPGQGHEKLFF	TRBD1	16	TRBV11-2
CASSRGPGGSGDTQYF	TRBD2	16	TRBV4-3
CASSLGGTNEKLFF	-	14	TRBV5-1
CASSLGDRGRNTEAFF	TRBD1	16	TRBV7-9
CASSLSGPYNEQFF	-	14	TRBV14
CASSQISGADYEQYF	TRBD2	15	TRBV4-3
CASSPGQGREKLFF	TRBD1	14	TRBV7-9
CASSAGSGYEQYF	-	13	TRBV5-6
CASGSTDTQYF	-	11	TRBV2
CASSLGTGPSYEQYF	TRBD1	15	TRBV2
CASSLGGSSGNTIYF	-	15	TRBV5-1
CASSEYGRASGNTIYF	-	16	TRBV2
CASSFVGAHSNQPQHF	-	16	TRBV7-9
CASSQEGLLSTDTQYF	TRBD2	16	TRBV4-1
CASSAEGIAGWYNEQFF	TRBD2	17	TRBV10-2
CASSEGTGNGYTF	-	13	TRBV2
CASSEIGGTEAFF	-	13	TRBV6-1
CASSSGGGETQYF	-	13	TRBV5-1
CSVALQGSNTEAFF	TRBD1	14	TRBV29-1
CASSEYGGRARNEQFF	TRBD2	16	TRBV2
CASSLGALGTGNTIYF	-	16	TRBV7-2
CASTGVGDTQYF	-	12	TRBV5-1